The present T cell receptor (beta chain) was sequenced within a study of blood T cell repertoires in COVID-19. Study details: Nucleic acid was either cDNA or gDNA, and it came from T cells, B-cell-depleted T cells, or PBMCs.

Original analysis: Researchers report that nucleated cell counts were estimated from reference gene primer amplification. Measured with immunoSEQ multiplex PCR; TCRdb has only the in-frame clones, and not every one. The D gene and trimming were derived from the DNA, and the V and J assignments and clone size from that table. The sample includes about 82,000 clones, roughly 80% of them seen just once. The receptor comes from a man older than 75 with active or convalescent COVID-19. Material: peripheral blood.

The CDR3 sequence is CASSGGLAGYTGELFF. The CDR3 nucleotides are TGCGCCAGCAGCGGGGGACTAGCGGGATACACCGGGGAGCTGTTTTTT. The V gene is TRBV5-1, the J gene TRBJ2-2; 13 bases map to TRBD2. V was pared by 4 bases and J by 3 bases, with 3 bases of the junction left unmatched. Per germline, CDR1 SGHRS and CDR2 YFSETQ. The CDR3 sequence is 16 residues long.